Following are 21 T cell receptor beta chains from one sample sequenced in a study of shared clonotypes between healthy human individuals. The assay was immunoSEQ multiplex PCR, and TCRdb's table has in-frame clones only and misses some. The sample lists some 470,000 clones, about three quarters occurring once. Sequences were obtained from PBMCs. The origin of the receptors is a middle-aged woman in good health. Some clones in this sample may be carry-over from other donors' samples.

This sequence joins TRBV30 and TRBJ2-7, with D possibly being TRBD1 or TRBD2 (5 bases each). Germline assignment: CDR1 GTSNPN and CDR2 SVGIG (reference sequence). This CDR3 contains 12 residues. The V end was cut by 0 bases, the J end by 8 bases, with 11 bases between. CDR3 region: CAWSVYRGQQYF. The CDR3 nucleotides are TGTGCCTGGAGTGTTTATCGGGGCCAGCAGTACTTC.

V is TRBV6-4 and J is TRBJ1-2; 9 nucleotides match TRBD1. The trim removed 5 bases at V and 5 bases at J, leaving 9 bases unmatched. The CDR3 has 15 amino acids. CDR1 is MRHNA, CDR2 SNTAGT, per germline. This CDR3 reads CASSPGTGLPYGYTF. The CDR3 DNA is TGTGCCAGCAGTCCGGGGACAGGGCTCCCTTATGGCTACACCTTC.

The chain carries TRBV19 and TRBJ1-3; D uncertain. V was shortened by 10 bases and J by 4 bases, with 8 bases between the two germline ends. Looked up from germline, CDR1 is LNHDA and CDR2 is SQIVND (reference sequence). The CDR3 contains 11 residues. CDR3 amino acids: CATEGGNTIYF. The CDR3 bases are TGTGCCACAGAAGGGGGAAACACCATATATTTT. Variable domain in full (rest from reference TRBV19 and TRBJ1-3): DGGITQSPKYLFRKEGQNVTLSCEQNLNHDAMYWYRQDPGQGLRLIYYSQIVNDFQKGDIAEGYSVSREKKESFPLTVTSAQKNPTAFYLCATEGGNTIYFGEGSWLTVV.

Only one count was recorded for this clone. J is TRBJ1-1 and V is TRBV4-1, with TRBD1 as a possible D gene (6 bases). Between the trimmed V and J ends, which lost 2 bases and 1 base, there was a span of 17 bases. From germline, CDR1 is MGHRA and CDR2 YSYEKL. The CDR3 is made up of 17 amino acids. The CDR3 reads CASSQPLADRTNTEAFF. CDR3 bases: TGCGCCAGCAGCCAACCCCTCGCTGACAGGACGAACACTGAAGCTTTCTTT.

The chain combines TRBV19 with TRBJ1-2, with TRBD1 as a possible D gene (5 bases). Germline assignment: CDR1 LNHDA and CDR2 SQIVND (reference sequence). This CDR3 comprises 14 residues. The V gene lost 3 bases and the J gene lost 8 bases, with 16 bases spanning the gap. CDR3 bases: TGTGCCAGTAGTATGACGGGACTCTCGGGGGGCTACACCTTC. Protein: CASSMTGLSGGYTF.

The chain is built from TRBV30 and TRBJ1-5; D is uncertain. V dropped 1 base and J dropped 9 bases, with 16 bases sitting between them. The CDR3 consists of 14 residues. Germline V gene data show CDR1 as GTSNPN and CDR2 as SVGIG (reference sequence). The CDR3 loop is CAWSEEYSEGPQHF. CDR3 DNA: TGTGCCTGGAGTGAAGAGTACTCCGAGGGGCCCCAGCATTTT.

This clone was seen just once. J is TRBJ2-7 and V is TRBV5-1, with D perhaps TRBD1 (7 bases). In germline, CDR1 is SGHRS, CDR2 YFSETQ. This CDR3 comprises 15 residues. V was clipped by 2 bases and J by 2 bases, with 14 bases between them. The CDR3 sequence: CASSLGGGLAYEQYF. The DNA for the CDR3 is TGCGCCAGCAGCTTAGGAGGGGGCCTCGCCTACGAGCAGTACTTC.

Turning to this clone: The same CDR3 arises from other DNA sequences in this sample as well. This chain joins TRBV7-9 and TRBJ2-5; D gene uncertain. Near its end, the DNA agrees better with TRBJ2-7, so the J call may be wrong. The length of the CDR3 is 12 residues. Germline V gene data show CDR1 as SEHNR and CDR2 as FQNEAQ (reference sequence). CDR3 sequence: CASSKSSYEQYF. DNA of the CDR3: TGTGCCAGCAGCAAGAGCTCCTACGAGCAGTACTTC.

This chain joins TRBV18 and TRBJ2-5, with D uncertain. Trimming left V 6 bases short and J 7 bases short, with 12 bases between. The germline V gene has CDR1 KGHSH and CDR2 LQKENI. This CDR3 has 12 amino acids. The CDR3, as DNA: TGTGCCAGCTCCCCGGAAGGGTCGACCCAGTACTTC. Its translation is CASSPEGSTQYF.

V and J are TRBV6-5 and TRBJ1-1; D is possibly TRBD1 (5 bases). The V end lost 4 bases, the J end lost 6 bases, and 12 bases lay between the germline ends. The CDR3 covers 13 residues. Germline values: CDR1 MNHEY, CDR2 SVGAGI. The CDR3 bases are TGTGCCAGCAGTTGCCGACAGACCGCTGAAGCTTTCTTT. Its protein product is CASSCRQTAEAFF.

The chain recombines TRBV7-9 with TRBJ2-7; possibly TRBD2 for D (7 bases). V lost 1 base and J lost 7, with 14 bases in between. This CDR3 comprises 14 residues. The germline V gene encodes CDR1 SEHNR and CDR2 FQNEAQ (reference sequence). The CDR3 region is CASSLVWGREEQYF. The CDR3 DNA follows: TGTGCCAGCAGCTTAGTCTGGGGGCGGGAGGAGCAGTACTTC.

The CDR3 sequence: CASSFSQNTEAFF. CDR3 bases: TGCGCCAGCAGCTTTAGTCAGAACACTGAAGCTTTCTTT. This chain links TRBV5-1 with TRBJ1-1; D uncertain. The germline V and J ends were trimmed by 2 bases and 1 base, with 6 bases remaining between them. There are 13 residues in the CDR3. Germline V lookup: CDR1 SGHRS, CDR2 YFSETQ.

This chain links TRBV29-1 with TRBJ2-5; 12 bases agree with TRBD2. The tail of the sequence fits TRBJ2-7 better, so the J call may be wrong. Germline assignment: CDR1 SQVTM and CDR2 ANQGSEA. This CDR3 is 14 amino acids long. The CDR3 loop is CSVVGLAGPYEQYF. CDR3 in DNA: TGCAGCGTTGTCGGACTAGCGGGACCCTACGAGCAGTACTTC.

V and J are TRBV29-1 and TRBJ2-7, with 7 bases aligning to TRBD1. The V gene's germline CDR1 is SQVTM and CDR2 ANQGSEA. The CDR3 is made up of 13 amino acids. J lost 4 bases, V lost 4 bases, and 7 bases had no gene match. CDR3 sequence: CSVVHRGTYEQYF. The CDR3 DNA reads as TGCAGCGTTGTGCACAGGGGAACATACGAGCAGTACTTC.

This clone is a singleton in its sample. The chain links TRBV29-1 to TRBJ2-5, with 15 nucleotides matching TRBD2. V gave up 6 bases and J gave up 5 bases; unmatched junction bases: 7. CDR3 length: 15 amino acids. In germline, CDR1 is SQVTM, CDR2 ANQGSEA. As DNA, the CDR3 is TGCAGCGTCCCCAGGACTAGCGGGAGGGTGGAGACCCAGTACTTC. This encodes CSVPRTSGRVETQYF.

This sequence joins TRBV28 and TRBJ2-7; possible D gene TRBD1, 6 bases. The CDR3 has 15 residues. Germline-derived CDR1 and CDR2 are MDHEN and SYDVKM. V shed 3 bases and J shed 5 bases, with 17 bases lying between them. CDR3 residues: CASSLTGTLAHEQYF. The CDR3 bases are TGTGCCAGCAGTTTGACAGGCACTTTGGCGCACGAGCAGTACTTC. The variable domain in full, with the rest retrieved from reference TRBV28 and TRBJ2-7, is DVKVTQSSRYLVKRTGEKVFLECVQDMDHENMFWYRQDPGLGLRLIYFSYDVKMKEKGDIPEGYSVSREKKERFSLILESASTNQTSMYLCASSLTGTLAHEQYFGPGTRLTVT.

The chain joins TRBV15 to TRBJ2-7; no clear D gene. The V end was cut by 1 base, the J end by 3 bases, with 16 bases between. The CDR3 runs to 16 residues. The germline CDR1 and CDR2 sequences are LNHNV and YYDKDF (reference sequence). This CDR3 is CATSRGGHTTIYEQYF. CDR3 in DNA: TGTGCCACCAGCAGAGGAGGTCACACTACCATCTACGAGCAGTACTTC.

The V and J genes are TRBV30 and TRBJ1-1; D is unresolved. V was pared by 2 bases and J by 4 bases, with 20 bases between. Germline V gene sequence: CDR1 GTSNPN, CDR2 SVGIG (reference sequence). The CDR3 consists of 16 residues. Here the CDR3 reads CAWSLSASTYATEAFF. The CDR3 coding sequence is TGTGCCTGGAGTCTTTCTGCTTCAACTTATGCCACTGAAGCTTTCTTT. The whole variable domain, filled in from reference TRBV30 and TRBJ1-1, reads SQTIHQWPATLVQPVGSPLSLECTVEGTSNPNLYWYRQAAGRGLQLLFYSVGIGQISSEVPQNLSASRPQDRQFILSSKKLLLSDSGFYLCAWSLSASTYATEAFFGQGTRLTVV.

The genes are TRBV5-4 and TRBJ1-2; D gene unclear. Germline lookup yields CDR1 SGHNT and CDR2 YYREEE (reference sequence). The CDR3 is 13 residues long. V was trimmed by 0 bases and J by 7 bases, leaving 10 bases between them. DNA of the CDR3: TGTGCCAGCAGCTTGGAGTCAATTAGTGGCTACACCTTC. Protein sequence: CASSLESISGYTF.

The CDR3 DNA reads as TGTGCCAGCAGTCAAACGGGTAGCGGGGGCACAGATACGCAGTATTTT. This gives the protein CASSQTGSGGTDTQYF. The chain carries TRBV11-2 and TRBJ2-3; TRBD2 matches at 8 bases. Germline V gene data show CDR1 as SGHAT and CDR2 as FQNNGV. J gave up 1 base and V 6 bases, and 9 bases lay outside the gene matches. The length of the CDR3 is 16 residues.

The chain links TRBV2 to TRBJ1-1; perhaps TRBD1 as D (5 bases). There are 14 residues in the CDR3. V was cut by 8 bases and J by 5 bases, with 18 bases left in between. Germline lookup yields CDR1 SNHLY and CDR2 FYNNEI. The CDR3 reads CASGRATGETEAFF. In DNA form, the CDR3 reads TGTGCCAGCGGGAGGGCAACAGGAGAGACTGAAGCTTTCTTT.